Presented here are 24 T cell receptor beta chains from one specimen sequenced in a study of post-analysis software for immune sequencing data. Researchers reported that TCR beta cDNA libraries carried unique molecular identifiers. One entry per CDR3 protein results from TCRdb running MiXCR on the PCR reads. The table shows 750,000 to 950,000 distinct CDR3 sequences, with approximately 53% occurring only once. Antigen specificity for these receptors is unknown. Whole-study results and caveats: The study found TRBV5-6, TRBV5-1 and TRBV20-1 among five or six TRBV segments more frequent in patients than controls.

Sample: blood. These receptors all come from a girl aged 10 to 17 with multiple sclerosis.

This chain links TRBV20-1 with TRBJ2-7; weak D call: TRBD2 (5 bases). V was trimmed by 3 bases and J by 2 bases, leaving 8 bases between them. The V gene's germline CDR1 is DFQATT and CDR2 SNEGSKA (reference sequence). The CDR3 is 12 residues long. This CDR3 reads CSASAGPYEQYF. CDR3 bases: TGCAGTGCTAGCGCGGGCCCCTACGAGCAGTACTTC.

The chain carries TRBV20-1 and TRBJ2-4, with D possibly TRBD2 on 6 matching bases. The germline V gene has CDR1 DFQATT and CDR2 SNEGSKA (reference sequence). Trimming removed 4 bases at V and 8 bases at J, with 12 bases between. The CDR3 covers 12 residues. CDR3 DNA sequence: TGCAGTGCTAAAAAGGGAGGTGACATTCAGTACTTC. Encoded protein: CSAKKGGDIQYF.

The rearrangement joins TRBV7-3 to TRBJ2-1, with 10 bases matching TRBD1. Per the germline V gene, CDR1 is SGHTA and CDR2 is FQGTGA. This CDR3 is 16 amino acids long. V gave up 2 bases and J gave up 9 bases; unmatched junction bases: 10. CDR3 bases: TGTGCCAGCAGCTTACTAAGACAGGGGGCAGGGGGTGAGCAGTTCTTC. Its protein is CASSLLRQGAGGEQFF.

The V call is TRBV10-3, the J call TRBJ2-7; D may be TRBD1 (8 bases). The CDR3 has 13 amino acids. CDR1 is ENHRY and CDR2 is SYGVKD in the germline V gene. Trimming left V 11 bases short and J 2 bases short, with 16 bases between. CDR3 region: CAARGTGTYEQYF. The CDR3 DNA is TGTGCCGCGCGGGGGACAGGCACCTACGAGCAGTACTTC.

In its sample, this clonotype was seen a few times. This chain's CDR3 is CASSLGGRQNYNEQFF. In DNA form, the CDR3 reads TGTGCCAGCAGCTTAGGGGGCCGACAGAACTACAATGAGCAGTTCTTC. This chain joins TRBV11-2 and TRBJ2-1; tentatively, D is TRBD1 (5 bases). V was cut by 1 base and J by 3 bases, with 13 bases left in between. CDR1 is SGHAT and CDR2 is FQNNGV in the germline V gene. This CDR3 contains 16 residues.

V usage is TRBV10-3 and J usage is TRBJ2-7; 9 nucleotides agree with TRBD2. Trimming at V came to 3 bases and at J to 5 bases, leaving 20 bases not matched to a gene. Looked up from germline, CDR1 is ENHRY and CDR2 is SYGVKD. The CDR3 is 19 residues long. CDR3 nucleotide sequence: TGTGCCATCAGTGATCCCATTAGGCGGGAGGGCCTAGTTCCAAACGAGCAGTACTTC. This gives the protein CAISDPIRREGLVPNEQYF.

The chain joins TRBV13 to TRBJ1-2, with 8 bases lining up with TRBD1. The germline V gene has CDR1 PRHDT and CDR2 FYEKMQ (reference sequence). V gave up 2 bases and J gave up 1 base; unmatched junction bases: 6. The CDR3 runs to 16 residues. The CDR3 loop reads CASSLLQGGDNYGYTF. CDR3 nucleotides: TGTGCCAGCAGCTTATTACAGGGGGGCGATAACTATGGCTACACCTTC.

The gene calls are TRBV12-3 or TRBV12-4 and TRBJ2-7; TRBD1 agrees at 8 bases. With V trimmed by 4 bases and J by 6 bases, 14 bases remained unmatched. This CDR3 has 16 residues. CDR3 loop: CASSSTQGATVIEQYF. The CDR3, as DNA: TGTGCCAGCAGTTCGACGCAGGGGGCCACGGTAATCGAGCAGTACTTC.

About this clonotype: The junction and the germline gene differ at one end; a read error may be behind it. The chain has TRBV10-1 and TRBJ2-7, with D tentatively TRBD1 (6 bases). In germline, CDR1 is WNHNN, CDR2 SYGVQD (reference sequence). The CDR3 runs to 13 residues. In nucleotides, the CDR3 is TGCGCCGGCAGTGAAATACAGGGCGGAGAGCAGTACTTC. It is translated as CAGSEIQGGEQYF.

The rearrangement joins TRBV6-5 to TRBJ2-1; no clear D. The CDR3 extends over 18 amino acids. The V gene's germline CDR1 is MNHEY and CDR2 SVGAGI. V lost 2 bases, J lost 3 bases, and 20 bases lay in between. In DNA, the CDR3 is TGTGCCAGCAGTTACGGAAGGTACGGAACTCCATACTACAATGAGCAGTTCTTC. It encodes CASSYGRYGTPYYNEQFF.

V usage is TRBV7-2 and J usage is TRBJ2-1, with D maybe TRBD1 (6 bases). V was trimmed by 1 base and J by 4 bases, leaving 11 bases between them. The CDR3 spans 15 residues. Germline V lookup: CDR1 SGHTA, CDR2 FQGNSA. CDR3 in DNA: TGTGCCAGCAGCTTAGACAGGGAGATGTACAATGAGCAGTTCTTC. Its translation is CASSLDREMYNEQFF.

The gene calls are TRBV29-1 and TRBJ2-7; the D gene is possibly TRBD1 (6 bases). Trimming cost V 7 bases and J 3 bases, with 19 bases left between them. The CDR3 runs 14 residues. Germline values: CDR1 SQVTM, CDR2 ANQGSEA. DNA for the CDR3: TGCAGCGCCGGGGTGACAGGATCTGGCTACGAGCAGTACTTC. Protein sequence: CSAGVTGSGYEQYF.

This clonotype appeared a single time. Germline and junction disagree at one end, which may indicate a read error. The V call is TRBV7-7, the J call TRBJ2-1; D might be TRBD2 (6 bases). CDR3 length: 15 residues. Per the germline V gene, CDR1 is SSHAT and CDR2 is FNYEAQ (reference sequence). The CDR3 DNA reads TGTGCCTGCAGCTTAGCGGCCGCGGACTTCCATGAGCAGTTCTTC. Protein product: CACSLAAADFHEQFF.

Only a few counts were recorded for this clonotype. The chain couples TRBV5-1 to TRBJ2-3; 7 nucleotides agree with TRBD2. V was pared by 3 bases and J by 1 base, with 5 bases of the junction left unmatched. The V gene's germline CDR1 is SGHRS and CDR2 YFSETQ. The CDR3 covers 15 residues. This chain's CDR3 is CASSSSGEGTDTQYF. The CDR3 nucleotides are TGCGCCAGCAGCTCTAGCGGTGAGGGCACAGATACGCAGTATTTT.

The chain couples TRBV29-1 to TRBJ1-2, with D maybe TRBD1 (5 bases). The length of the CDR3 is 12 residues. Per germline, CDR1 SQVTM and CDR2 ANQGSEA. Trimming pared 7 bases from V and 3 bases from J, leaving 12 bases between. Here the CDR3 DNA reads TGCAGCGCGGACACAGCAGACTATGGCTACACCTTC. It yields the protein CSADTADYGYTF.

The chain is built from TRBV27 and TRBJ2-5, with 9 bases lining up with TRBD2. This CDR3 is built from 15 residues. Looked up from germline, CDR1 is MNHEY and CDR2 is SMNVEV (reference sequence). J was trimmed by 5 bases and V by 6 bases; bases with no gene match: 10. The CDR3 DNA sequence: TGTGCCAGCAGGGGTAGCGGGAGTTCGAGGGAGACCCAGTACTTC. Protein product: CASRGSGSSRETQYF.

The chain uses TRBV3-1 and TRBJ2-7; 11 nucleotides align to TRBD2. The end of the DNA is better explained by TRBJ2-5, so the J call may be wrong. The CDR3 sequence is 17 residues long. Looked up from germline, CDR1 is LGHDT and CDR2 is YNNKEL (reference sequence). The CDR3 protein is CASSPSSGGSLAGTQYF. The CDR3 DNA sequence: TGTGCCAGCAGCCCCTCTAGCGGGGGGAGCCTCGCGGGGACCCAGTACTTC.

This rearrangement joins TRBV12-3 or TRBV12-4 to TRBJ1-2, with a possible D match to TRBD1 (6 bases). The CDR3 is 14 amino acids. The V end was cut by 6 bases, the J end by 5 bases, with 16 bases between. CDR3 loop: CASREQGMPYGYTF. The CDR3 coding sequence is TGTGCCAGCAGGGAACAGGGTATGCCGTATGGCTACACCTTC.

Only one count was recorded for this clonotype. The CDR3 DNA sequence: TGCAGTGCTAGAGATCTAGAGGGGACAGGGGGGTCGAGCAATCAGCCCCAGCATTTT. As protein: CSARDLEGTGGSSNQPQHF. The chain links TRBV20-1 to TRBJ1-5, with TRBD1 matching 11 bases. The CDR3 has 19 amino acids. Germline values: CDR1 DFQATT, CDR2 SNEGSKA (reference sequence). V lost 0 bases to trimming and J lost 1 base; unmatched junction nucleotides: 11.

This clonotype was recorded a few times. This chain connects TRBV6-2 or TRBV6-3 to TRBJ2-7, with 12 nucleotides matching TRBD2. V was pared by 5 bases and J by 0 bases, with 8 bases of the junction left unmatched. Germline CDR1 is MNHEY and CDR2 is SVGEGT. The CDR3 has 17 residues. The CDR3 loop is CASSLTSGRPYSYEQYF. The CDR3 region has the DNA TGTGCCAGCAGTCTCACTAGCGGGAGGCCCTACTCCTACGAGCAGTACTTC.

This clonotype was counted only a few times. The V gene is TRBV29-1, the J gene TRBJ1-4, with D tentatively TRBD1 (5 bases). Deletions cut 7 bases from V and 10 bases from J, with 22 bases between. Looked up from germline, CDR1 is SQVTM and CDR2 is ANQGSEA. The CDR3 runs 14 residues. CDR3 nucleotides: TGCAGCGCTAACCCGGATCCAGGGAGCGGAAAACTGTTTTTT. As protein: CSANPDPGSGKLFF.

The genes are TRBV29-1 and TRBJ2-7; 8 bases are shared with TRBD1. Per germline, CDR1 SQVTM and CDR2 ANQGSEA. There are 13 residues in the CDR3. The V and J ends lost 7 bases and 1 base, in that order; junction bases with no gene match: 6. The CDR3 bases are TGCAGCGCTAGACAGGGGTTATCCTACGAGCAGTACTTC. This codes for CSARQGLSYEQYF.

This chain connects TRBV4-1 to TRBJ2-3; TRBD1 matches 8 bases. With 1 base clipped from V and 4 bases from J, the junction kept 13 bases outside the gene matches. CDR1 is MGHRA, CDR2 YSYEKL, per germline. There are 18 residues in the CDR3. The CDR3 DNA reads as TGCGCCAGCAGCCAAGGGGGGGCCAGGGGGCTAGGATCAGATACGCAGTATTTT. It yields the protein CASSQGGARGLGSDTQYF.

The rearrangement joins TRBV6-5 to TRBJ1-1; TRBD1 is a possible D gene (5 bases). The germline V gene encodes CDR1 MNHEY and CDR2 SVGAGI. The V end lost 2 bases, the J end lost 2 bases, and 15 bases lay between the germline ends. CDR3 length equals 16 residues. This CDR3 is CASSYRGVGGNTEAFF. As DNA, the CDR3 is TGTGCCAGCAGTTACCGAGGGGTGGGGGGAAACACTGAAGCTTTCTTT.